A single sample gave rise to the 25 T cell receptor beta chains below, sequenced in a study of PD-1 blockade in mismatch repair-deficient tumors. Here immunoSEQ multiplex PCR was the method, and the copy in TCRdb shows in-frame clones only, minus some. The sample includes 80,000 to 130,000 clones, over 75% seen only once; the top ten take 6.3%. The sequencing used peripheral blood, collected approximately 36 weeks after starting pembrolizumab. Receptors originate from an adult with mismatch repair-deficient cancer.

This chain's CDR3 is CASTAYNEQFF. In DNA form, the CDR3 reads TGTGCCAGCACTGCGTACAATGAGCAGTTCTTC. The chain has TRBV27 and TRBJ2-1; D is uncertain. The CDR3 extends over 11 amino acids. Germline CDR1 and CDR2: MNHEY and SMNVEV (reference sequence). The V gene lost 7 bases and the J gene lost 4 bases, with 5 bases spanning the gap.

The rearrangement links TRBV5-4 to TRBJ2-7; 10 bases agree with TRBD2. Trimming cost V 3 bases and J 2 bases; bases outside gene matches: 5. In germline, CDR1 is SGHNT, CDR2 YYREEE (reference sequence). CDR3 length: 15 residues. CDR3 sequence: CASSSLLAGTYEQYF. The CDR3 bases are TGTGCCAGCAGCTCCCTACTAGCGGGGACCTACGAGCAGTACTTC. The variable domain in full, with the rest retrieved from reference TRBV5-4 and TRBJ2-7, is ETGVTQSPTHLIKTRGQQVTLRCSSQSGHNTVSWYQQALGQGPQFIFQYYREEENGRGNFPPRFSGLQFPNYSSELNVNALELDDSALYLCASSSLLAGTYEQYFGPGTRLTVT.

The V gene is TRBV9, the J gene TRBJ1-2; D possibly corresponds to TRBD1 (5 bases). CDR3 length: 13 residues. Trimming left V 2 bases short and J 8 bases short, with 13 bases between. Germline assignment: CDR1 SGDLS and CDR2 YYNGEE. CDR3 residues: CASSVSGANGYTF. The DNA for the CDR3 is TGTGCCAGCAGCGTGTCCGGGGCGAACGGCTACACCTTC.

V gene TRBV11-2 combines with J gene TRBJ2-3; D remains unclear. V was pared by 2 bases and J by 6 bases, with 6 bases between. The CDR3 totals 12 residues. Germline CDR1 SGHAT, CDR2 FQNNGV. The chain's CDR3 is CASSLNEDTQYF. The CDR3 DNA follows: TGTGCCAGCAGCTTAAACGAGGATACGCAGTATTTT.

The chain joins TRBV6-6 to TRBJ2-7; D possibly uses TRBD1 or TRBD2 (5 bases each). With 6 bases removed from V and 2 bases from J, the gap between germline ends came to 17 bases. Germline CDR1 reads MNHNY; CDR2 reads SVGAGI (reference sequence). CDR3 length equals 15 residues. As DNA, the CDR3 is TGTGCCAGCAGCCCATCGGGGACCCACACCTACGAGCAGTACTTC. Its protein is CASSPSGTHTYEQYF.

The rearrangement links TRBV10-3 to TRBJ2-2; 7 nucleotides match TRBD1. The junction had 7 bases not matched to a gene; V was cut back by 2 bases and J by 4 bases. Germline V CDR1 and CDR2: ENHRY, SYGVKD. There are 16 residues in the CDR3. This CDR3 reads CAISEIDRVATGELFF. The CDR3 coding sequence is TGTGCCATCAGTGAGATAGACAGGGTTGCCACCGGGGAGCTGTTTTTT.

DNA for the CDR3: TGCGCCAGCAGCCAAGACGGGACAGGGGATGAAAAACTGTTTTTT. It is translated as CASSQDGTGDEKLFF. The chain joins TRBV4-1 to TRBJ1-4, with 10 bases aligning to TRBD1. The CDR3 runs to 15 residues. The junction had 1 base not matched to a gene; V was cut back by 0 bases and J by 6 bases. CDR1 is MGHRA and CDR2 is YSYEKL in the germline V gene.

Only one count was recorded for this clone. The chain links TRBV6-1 to TRBJ2-1; 8 bases are a match to TRBD2. V was pared by 3 bases and J by 9 bases, with 7 bases of the junction left unmatched. This CDR3 is 14 amino acids long. From germline, CDR1 is MNHNS and CDR2 SASEGT. The CDR3 here is CASSEVAGISEQFF. CDR3 bases: TGTGCCAGCAGTGAGGTAGCGGGAATAAGTGAGCAGTTCTTC.

V and J are TRBV10-3 and TRBJ1-5; D is ambiguous. The CDR3 loop spans 13 amino acids. V was shortened by 0 bases and J by 9 bases, with 9 bases between the two germline ends. Germline V gene sequence: CDR1 ENHRY, CDR2 SYGVKD. CDR3 DNA sequence: TGTGCCATCAGTGAGTCATCTTTTGGGCCCCAGCATTTT. Translation gives CAISESSFGPQHF.

The gene calls are TRBV4-1 and TRBJ2-7, with D unclear. V shed 1 base and J shed 2 bases, with 9 bases lying between them. This CDR3 is 14 amino acids long. Per the germline V gene, CDR1 is MGHRA and CDR2 is YSYEKL. In DNA, the CDR3 is TGCGCCAGCAGCCAAGGGGCAGGACCCTACGAGCAGTACTTC. Translation gives CASSQGAGPYEQYF.

The chain has TRBV6-1 and TRBJ2-3; D gene uncertain. Trimming left V 6 bases short and J 10 bases short, with 11 bases between. The CDR3 totals 11 residues. Germline loops: CDR1 MNHNS, CDR2 SASEGT. Here the CDR3 DNA reads TGTGCCAGCAGGGTCTCGACGGCGCAGTATTTT. Residues: CASRVSTAQYF.

This rearrangement joins TRBV7-9 to TRBJ2-1; 7 nucleotides agree with TRBD1. With V trimmed by 6 bases and J by 1 base, 9 bases remained unmatched. Germline V gives CDR1 SEHNR, CDR2 FQNEAQ (reference sequence). The CDR3 covers 16 residues. CDR3: CASRALTGQSYNEQFF. The DNA of the CDR3 is TGTGCCAGCAGGGCGTTAACGGGACAGTCCTACAATGAGCAGTTCTTC.

This clone appeared once. The chain recombines TRBV5-6 with TRBJ1-5; D gene uncertain. V lost 2 bases and J lost 3, with 9 bases in between. The germline V gene encodes CDR1 SGHDT and CDR2 YYEEEE. The CDR3 extends over 14 amino acids. CDR3 amino acids: CASSLFGYNQPQHF. DNA for the CDR3: TGTGCCAGCAGCTTATTTGGTTACAATCAGCCCCAGCATTTT.

The chain has TRBV5-1 and TRBJ2-2; D remains unclear. The germline V and J ends were trimmed by 0 bases and 5 bases, with 5 bases remaining between them. This CDR3 is 13 amino acids long. From germline, CDR1 is SGHRS and CDR2 YFSETQ. The CDR3 DNA reads TGCGCCAGCAGCTTGGGCGATACCGGGGAGCTGTTTTTT. Translated: CASSLGDTGELFF. Full variable domain (outside the CDR3, taken from reference TRBV5-1 and TRBJ2-2): KAGVTQTPRYLIKTRGQQVTLSCSPISGHRSVSWYQQTPGQGLQFLFEYFSETQRNKGNFPGRFSGRQFSNSRSEMNVSTLELGDSALYLCASSLGDTGELFFGEGSRLTVL.

The V and J genes are TRBV29-1 and TRBJ1-1; unclear D gene. Trimming stripped 5 bases from V and 0 bases from J, with 1 base between. CDR3 length: 10 residues. Germline V gives CDR1 SQVTM, CDR2 ANQGSEA. CDR3 residues: CSVMNTEAFF. The CDR3 nucleotides read TGCAGCGTTATGAACACTGAAGCTTTCTTT.

This clone was detected only once. The genes are TRBV7-3 and TRBJ2-1, with a tentative D call TRBD1 (5 bases). Germline values: CDR1 SGHTA, CDR2 FQGTGA. This CDR3 is 13 amino acids long. Between the trimmed V and J ends, which lost 2 bases and 9 bases, there was a span of 11 bases. The chain's CDR3 is CASSLSGLGEQFF. The CDR3 nucleotides read TGTGCCAGCAGCTTATCAGGGCTCGGTGAGCAGTTCTTC.

The sample holds one count of this clone. The chain employs TRBV11-2 and TRBJ2-3; 14 bases match TRBD2. Losses at the gene ends were 6 bases for V and 8 bases for J; bases not matched to a gene: 10. CDR3 length equals 16 residues. The germline V gene encodes CDR1 SGHAT and CDR2 FQNNGV. The CDR3 sequence: CASSFPGLAGVGTQYF. The CDR3, as DNA: TGTGCCAGCAGTTTTCCGGGACTAGCGGGAGTCGGTACGCAGTATTTT.

This clone was detected only a few times. The chain carries TRBV19 and TRBJ2-4; D uncertain. The CDR3 is 15 amino acids. The V end was cut by 2 bases, the J end by 0 bases, with 8 bases between. Germline-derived CDR1 and CDR2 are LNHDA and SQIVND (reference sequence). The CDR3 DNA follows: TGTGCCAGTAGTATACAGTCCCTAGCCAAAAACATTCAGTACTTC. Its protein is CASSIQSLAKNIQYF. Together with reference TRBV19 and TRBJ2-4, the CDR3 gives the full variable domain: DGGITQSPKYLFRKEGQNVTLSCEQNLNHDAMYWYRQDPGQGLRLIYYSQIVNDFQKGDIAEGYSVSREKKESFPLTVTSAQKNPTAFYLCASSIQSLAKNIQYFGAGTRLSVL.

The rearrangement uses TRBV5-1 and TRBJ2-2, with 9 nucleotides matching TRBD1. The CDR3 runs to 17 residues. The trim removed 4 bases at V and 1 base at J, leaving 8 bases unmatched. Germline-derived CDR1 and CDR2 are SGHRS and YFSETQ. The CDR3 coding sequence is TGCGCCAGCAGCCAGAAACAGGGGGCCCAGAACACCGGGGAGCTGTTTTTT. Amino acid sequence: CASSQKQGAQNTGELFF. The full variable domain, completed using reference TRBV5-1 and TRBJ2-2, is KAGVTQTPRYLIKTRGQQVTLSCSPISGHRSVSWYQQTPGQGLQFLFEYFSETQRNKGNFPGRFSGRQFSNSRSEMNVSTLELGDSALYLCASSQKQGAQNTGELFFGEGSRLTVL.

The rearrangement uses TRBV18 and TRBJ1-1; TRBD1 agrees at 7 bases. Trimming at V came to 0 bases and at J to 4 bases, leaving 11 bases not matched to a gene. This CDR3 has 17 amino acids. Per the germline V gene, CDR1 is KGHSH and CDR2 is LQKENI. The CDR3 here is CASSPPVTGAGGTEAFF. Here the CDR3 DNA reads TGTGCCAGCTCACCACCTGTAACAGGGGCAGGAGGCACTGAAGCTTTCTTT. Looking up the rest from reference TRBV18 and TRBJ1-1 gives the full variable domain: NAGVMQNPRHLVRRRGQEARLRCSPMKGHSHVYWYRQLPEEGLKFMVYLQKENIIDESGMPKERFSAEFPKEGPSILRIQQVVRGDSAAYFCASSPPVTGAGGTEAFFGQGTRLTVV.

The chain links TRBV7-9 to TRBJ2-2, with D unresolved. The V gene's germline CDR1 is SEHNR and CDR2 FQNEAQ (reference sequence). The CDR3 contains 14 residues. The ends were cut back, 5 bases at V and 4 bases at J, with 11 bases in the middle. The CDR3 loop is CASSTEWVTGELFF. For the CDR3, the DNA is TGTGCCAGCAGCACAGAGTGGGTCACCGGGGAGCTGTTTTTT.

The chain recombines TRBV7-8 with TRBJ1-5; 7 bases agree with TRBD1. Germline V gene sequence: CDR1 SGHVS, CDR2 FQNEAQ. Unmatched junction bases numbered 8, after V lost 2 bases and J lost 4 bases. This CDR3 spans 16 amino acids. The CDR3 region is CASSLTSTGTNQPQHF. CDR3 coding DNA: TGTGCCAGCAGCTTAACCTCGACAGGGACGAATCAGCCCCAGCATTTT.

V gene TRBV27 combines with J gene TRBJ2-7; D not certain. Germline V gene sequence: CDR1 MNHEY, CDR2 SMNVEV (reference sequence). CDR3 length: 13 amino acids. V was cut by 5 bases and J by 3 bases, with 11 bases left in between. In nucleotides, the CDR3 is TGTGCCAGCAGTCTCAGGACGGGCTACGAGCAGTACTTC. Its translation: CASSLRTGYEQYF.

The chain links TRBV6-1 to TRBJ2-7, with 8 bases aligning to TRBD2. Germline V lookup: CDR1 MNHNS, CDR2 SASEGT. V gave up 7 bases and J gave up 0 bases; unmatched junction bases: 8. The CDR3 totals 15 residues. The CDR3 region is CASTMERGPSYEQYF. In nucleotides, the CDR3 is TGTGCCAGCACCATGGAGCGGGGGCCCTCCTACGAGCAGTACTTC.

This rearrangement joins TRBV5-1 to TRBJ1-4; D not resolved. The CDR3 has 15 residues. V lost 1 base and J 0 bases, leaving 7 bases between the germline ends. CDR1 SGHRS and CDR2 YFSETQ come from the germline V gene. CDR3 nucleotides: TGCGCCAGCAGCTTGTTGCCGACAACTAATGAAAAACTGTTTTTT. Its protein product is CASSLLPTTNEKLFF.